This TCR beta chain originates from a study of T-cell reconstitution after alpha-beta-depleted transplantation in children. Findings and limits, study-wide: Among T cells one year after transplant, newly produced cells accounted for most counts and diversity. As was reported, about two months after transplant, alpha-beta T cells came from several hundred expanded graft clones. The study traced high day-60 TCRbeta diversity in some patients to surviving recipient T cells and thymic progenitors.

Unique molecular identifiers were used to barcode this TCRbeta library. TCRdb passed the PCR reads through MiXCR, listing each CDR3 protein once. The sample comprises 120,000 to 150,000 distinct CDR3 sequences, roughly 9% of which are singletons, and roughly 18% rests with the top ten. V was pared by 3 bases and J by 3 bases, with 13 bases of the junction left unmatched. In germline, CDR1 is LGHNA, CDR2 YSLEER. The CDR3 loop spans 18 amino acids. Turning to this clonotype: Its target is unknown.

The sequencing here drew on PBMCs, mostly from graft donor cells, taken 180 days after TCRalphabeta/CD19-depleted stem cell transplant. The TCR sequence derives from a female patient between 2 and 10 years old who had a stem cell transplant for congenital amegakaryocytic thrombocytopenia, so the T cells may come from the graft donor. This chain joins TRBV4-3 and TRBJ2-1; 8 positions agree with TRBD2. CDR3 nucleotides: TGCGCCAGCAGCCAGGCCCCGGGGCTAGCGGGTTACTACAATGAGCAGTTCTTC. This codes for CASSQAPGLAGYYNEQFF.